This TCR beta chain appears in the sequencing data of a study of stem cell transplantation in POMP-related autoinflammatory disease. CDR1 is MNHEY, CDR2 SVGAGI, per germline. The CDR3 loop spans 15 amino acids. V was clipped by 3 bases and J by 5 bases, with 16 bases between them. Using immunoSEQ multiplex PCR, the repertoire was profiled, and TCRdb retains in-frame clones only, with some absent. The data hold some 65,000 clones, with approximately 91% observed a single time. Study-level points and caveats: Fewer unique TRB V-J gene pairings were identified in patients with PRAID.

This clone was seen only once. Its antigen is undetermined. This clonotype originated in a human patient with POMP-related autoinflammation and immune dysregulation (PRAID). Some T cells may have come from the graft donor. The chain carries TRBV6-5 and TRBJ1-1, with a tentative D call TRBD1 (5 bases). The source was CD4+ T cells from PBMCs, collected after stem cell transplantation. The CDR3 is CASSYVGPLRTEAFF. As DNA, the CDR3 is TGTGCCAGCAGTTATGTGGGACCCCTAAGGACTGAAGCTTTCTTT.